This T cell receptor (beta chain) is drawn from a study of lymphopenia after photon versus proton radiotherapy. Findings and limits, study-wide: Larger post-nadir TCR diversity loss correlated inversely with survival in deceased patients.

For this clone: The target antigen is unknown.

Profiled with immunoSEQ multiplex PCR; TCRdb holds only in-frame clones, not every one. This sample has several thousand clones, with roughly nine tenths found just once. The V and J ends lost 2 bases and 0 bases respectively, with 8 bases between them. Germline V gives CDR1 SGHRS, CDR2 YFSETQ. The CDR3 extends over 14 amino acids. The chain employs TRBV5-1 and TRBJ1-1; D unresolved. The sequenced sample was peripheral blood, obtained from a patient treated with photon-based radiotherapy. The TCR originated in a man in his sixties with cholangiocarcinoma. The CDR3, as DNA: TGCGCCAGCAGCTTAGCTTCTTTGAACACTGAAGCTTTCTTT. Protein: CASSLASLNTEAFF.